A selection of T cell receptor beta chains follows, all from one sample in a study of T cell clones after liver transplantation. The protocol was immunoSEQ multiplex PCR, while the TCRdb copy is restricted to in-frame clones and leaves out a portion. The sample contains roughly 80,000 clones, approximately 82% of which appear only once. This specimen was CD4+ T cells from blood, taken at the 22-month timepoint. Every receptor here comes from a human patient who received a liver transplant. Some T cells may be supplied by the graft donor. Each CDR3 is given with its conserved first and last residue. Each record gives: V gene, J gene, clone size, D gene, CDR3 protein, CDR3 DNA. D genes are given only for firm matches. Only some rows state a clone size, as once, few, many or a class for expanded clones.

>TRBV11-3|TRBJ2-5|few|NA
CASSLDGTGETQYF
TGTGCCAGCAGCTTAGACGGAACAGGGGAGACCCAGTACTTC
>TRBV28|TRBJ1-5|NA|TRBD1
CAEMGQGSQPQHF
TGTGCGGAGATGGGACAGGGAAGTCAGCCCCAGCATTTT
>TRBV4-2|TRBJ1-2|NA|NA
CASSQDRVATYGYTF
TGTGCCAGCAGCCAAGATCGAGTGGCCACCTATGGCTACACCTTC
>TRBV7-7|TRBJ2-5|few|NA
CASSLVLTGETQYF
TGTGCCAGCAGCTTAGTCTTGACAGGAGAGACCCAGTACTTC
>TRBV11-2|TRBJ2-7|few|NA
CASSLGRRDEQYF
TGTGCCAGCAGCTTAGGTCGGAGGGACGAGCAGTACTTC
>TRBV5-1|TRBJ1-3|few|NA
CASSLRRRSGNTIYF
TGCGCCAGCAGCTTAAGGCGCCGCTCTGGAAACACCATATATTTT
>TRBV30|TRBJ1-1|few|NA
CAWSGGRAEAFF
TGTGCCTGGAGTGGAGGGAGGGCTGAAGCTTTCTTT
>TRBV7-2|TRBJ1-3|NA|TRBD1
CASSLMGTGKADTIYF
TGTGCCAGCAGCTTAATGGGGACAGGGAAGGCGGACACCATATATTTT
>TRBV5-4|TRBJ2-1|NA|NA
CASSSGRGEQFF
TGTGCCAGCAGTTCGGGTCGGGGTGAGCAGTTCTTC
>TRBV5-4|TRBJ2-3|NA|NA
CASSLGEPTDTQYF
TGTGCCAGCAGCTTGGGAGAACCCACAGATACGCAGTATTTT
>TRBV27|TRBJ2-1|NA|TRBD2
CASSTLLAGNEQFF
TGTGCCAGCAGTACCTTACTAGCGGGAAATGAGCAGTTCTTC
>TRBV2|TRBJ2-3|NA|TRBD2
CASSEMLAGKDTQYF
TGTGCCAGCAGTGAAATGCTAGCGGGCAAAGATACGCAGTATTTT
>TRBV5-1|TRBJ1-5|NA|NA
CASSLSRGRGQPQHF
TGCGCCAGCAGCTTGAGTAGAGGACGTGGTCAGCCCCAGCATTTT
>TRBV11-2|TRBJ2-7|NA|NA
CASSFRAYEQYF
TGTGCCAGCAGCTTCCGGGCCTACGAGCAGTACTTC
>TRBV6-5|TRBJ1-3|NA|NA
CASRTDSSSGNTIYF
TGTGCCAGCAGAACGGACAGCTCCTCTGGAAACACCATATATTTT
>TRBV5-4|TRBJ1-2|NA|NA
CASSALVQDYGYTF
TGTGCCAGCAGCGCACTGGTCCAGGACTATGGCTACACCTTC
>TRBV6-1|TRBJ1-4|NA|TRBD1
CASNRGTNEKLFF
TGTGCCAGCAACAGGGGAACTAATGAAAAACTGTTTTTT
>TRBV6-5|TRBJ2-1|few|TRBD2
CASSGLAGGPNEQFF
TGTGCCAGCAGCGGACTAGCGGGGGGCCCAAATGAGCAGTTCTTC
>TRBV4-1|TRBJ2-7|NA|NA
CASSQGASYEQYF
TGCGCCAGCAGCCAAGGGGCATCCTACGAGCAGTACTTC
>TRBV11-1|TRBJ2-4|NA|TRBD1
CASSLGKGASKNIQYF
TGTGCCAGCAGCTTGGGCAAGGGGGCCTCCAAAAACATTCAGTACTTC
>TRBV6-6|TRBJ2-1|NA|NA
CASSYRRDSYNEQFF
TGTGCCAGCAGTTACCGCCGAGATTCCTACAATGAGCAGTTCTTC
>TRBV5-4|TRBJ2-3|NA|TRBD2
CASSFGASGGQDTQYF
TGTGCCAGCAGTTTCGGGGCATCGGGGGGGCAAGATACGCAGTATTTT
>TRBV10-3|TRBJ2-7|NA|TRBD1
CAISESRDRAHEQYF
TGTGCCATCAGTGAGTCCCGGGACAGGGCCCACGAGCAGTACTTC
>TRBV2|TRBJ2-5|NA|NA
CASKSWGSQEGQYF
TGTGCCAGCAAGTCTTGGGGTTCTCAAGAGGGCCAGTACTTC
>TRBV5-6|TRBJ2-5|NA|TRBD2
CAPRGEQETQYF
TGTGCTCCACGGGGGGAACAAGAGACCCAGTACTTC
>TRBV6-5|TRBJ1-1|NA|NA
CASTSMAVLGFTAFF
TGTGCCAGCACCTCTATGGCCGTGTTGGGCTTTACAGCTTTCTTT
>TRBV19|TRBJ2-7|once|NA
CASSKSSGSYEQYF
TGTGCCAGTAGTAAATCCAGCGGATCCTACGAGCAGTACTTC
>TRBV5-5|TRBJ2-2|few|NA
CASSSRGGADTGELFF
TGTGCCAGCAGCTCGAGGGGGGGCGCGGACACCGGGGAGCTGTTTTTT
>TRBV5-6|TRBJ1-2|once|NA
CASRSFGGRWYGYTF
TGTGCCAGCAGATCTTTTGGGGGGCGGTGGTATGGCTACACCTTC
>TRBV11-3|TRBJ2-1|NA|TRBD1
CASSRGTGNEQFF
TGTGCCAGCAGTCGCGGGACAGGGAATGAGCAGTTCTTC
>TRBV19|TRBJ2-2|once|NA
CASSIFFGGSNTGELFF
TGTGCCAGTAGTATCTTCTTCGGGGGATCGAACACCGGGGAGCTGTTTTTT
>TRBV27|TRBJ2-7|few|NA
CASSLEYSYEQYF
TGTGCCAGCAGTTTAGAGTACTCCTACGAGCAGTACTTC
>TRBV27|TRBJ2-5|NA|TRBD1
CASQTQTGAAETQYF
TGTGCCAGCCAAACCCAAACAGGGGCGGCGGAGACCCAGTACTTC
>TRBV27|TRBJ2-5|NA|TRBD1
CASSPGTAETQYF
TGTGCCAGCAGCCCCGGGACAGCTGAGACCCAGTACTTC
>TRBV5-1|TRBJ1-3|NA|NA
CASSSQAGSGNTIYF
TGCGCCAGCAGCAGTCAGGCTGGCTCTGGAAACACCATATATTTT
>TRBV30|TRBJ2-1|NA|NA
CAWSVWTPNYPQFF
TGTGCCTGGAGTGTTTGGACCCCAAATTACCCGCAGTTCTTC
>TRBV6-1|TRBJ2-3|NA|TRBD2
CASTTGGPGGTQYF
TGTGCCAGCACAACGGGAGGGCCGGGGGGTACGCAGTATTTT
>TRBV7-9|TRBJ2-1|once|NA
CASSPTAVVFYNEQFF
TGTGCCAGCAGCCCAACAGCTGTGGTCTTTTACAATGAGCAGTTCTTC
>TRBV12-5|TRBJ2-2|NA|TRBD1
CASRRQGQNTGELFF
TGTGCTAGCCGGAGACAGGGGCAGAACACCGGGGAGCTGTTTTTT
>TRBV19|TRBJ1-3|NA|NA
CASSIADSAGNTIYF
TGTGCCAGTAGTATCGCGGACAGCGCTGGAAACACCATATATTTT
>TRBV27|TRBJ1-6|NA|NA
CASSSRGGSYNSPLHF
TGTGCCAGCAGTTCCAGGGGAGGTTCCTATAATTCACCCCTCCACTTT
>TRBV9|TRBJ2-1|NA|NA
CASSLNTGHYNEQFF
TGTGCCAGCAGCCTTAATACGGGTCACTACAATGAGCAGTTCTTC
>TRBV5-1|TRBJ2-3|NA|NA
CASSPEGVYDTQYF
TGCGCCAGCAGCCCGGAGGGCGTCTATGATACGCAGTATTTT
>TRBV6-1|TRBJ1-5|NA|NA
CASSEGPGQPQHF
TGTGCCAGCAGTGAAGGTCCGGGTCAGCCCCAGCATTTT
>TRBV19|TRBJ1-5|NA|NA
CATDPAPHQPQHF
TGTGCCACCGACCCCGCCCCGCACCAGCCCCAGCATTTT
>TRBV7-6|TRBJ1-5|NA|TRBD1
CASSSGTGNQPQHF
TGTGCCAGCAGCTCCGGGACAGGGAATCAGCCCCAGCATTTT
>TRBV6-5|TRBJ2-7|once|NA
CASSLNGADYEQYF
TGTGCCAGCAGTTTAAACGGGGCAGACTACGAGCAGTACTTC
>TRBV5-5|TRBJ2-2|NA|NA
CASSLGINTGELFF
TGTGCCAGCAGCTTGGGCATAAACACCGGGGAGCTGTTTTTT
>TRBV6-6|TRBJ2-1|NA|NA
CASSSPTLEGQFF
TGTGCCAGCAGTTCCCCGACTCTCGAGGGGCAGTTCTTC
>TRBV6-5|TRBJ2-7|NA|NA
CASSYSVLQGLYEQYF
TGTGCCAGCAGTTACTCAGTTCTACAGGGACTCTACGAGCAGTACTTC
>TRBV7-9|TRBJ1-2|NA|TRBD1
CASSPGQGTDGYTF
TGTGCCAGCAGCCCCGGACAGGGTACGGATGGCTACACCTTC
>TRBV2|TRBJ1-2|NA|NA
CASSEDRRAGGYTF
TGTGCCAGCAGTGAAGATAGGAGAGCGGGTGGCTACACCTTC
>TRBV11-1|TRBJ2-1|NA|NA
CASSFDRRRLAYNEQFF
TGTGCCAGCAGCTTCGATCGCCGGAGACTAGCCTACAATGAGCAGTTCTTC
>TRBV2|TRBJ1-3|few|TRBD1
CASRGQGGSGNTIYF
TGTGCCAGCAGAGGACAGGGAGGCTCTGGAAACACCATATATTTT
>TRBV6-6|TRBJ2-5|NA|NA
CAGKGAGETQYF
TGTGCCGGCAAGGGGGCGGGGGAGACCCAGTACTTC
>TRBV25-1|TRBJ1-4|NA|NA
CASSDRRGSSEKLFF
TGTGCCAGCAGTGATCGAAGGGGGTCGAGTGAAAAACTGTTTTTT
>TRBV27|TRBJ2-7|NA|TRBD2
CASSSLRTSSYEQYF
TGTGCCAGCAGTTCTTTAAGGACTAGCTCCTACGAGCAGTACTTC
>TRBV29-1|TRBJ2-3|NA|NA
CSVEALIDTQYF
TGCAGCGTTGAAGCCTTAATAGATACGCAGTATTTT